This TCR beta chain comes out of a study of blood T cell repertoires in COVID-19. At the level of the study: The study drew acute and convalescent COVID-19 samples from the United States, Italy and Spain. PBMCs, B-cell-depleted T cells, or T cells were the source of the cDNA or gDNA that made up the material.

Trimming removed 0 bases from V and 8 bases from J, with 11 bases in between. This CDR3 comprises 15 residues. From germline, CDR1 is LGHDT and CDR2 YNNKEL (reference sequence). Authors' data handling: The assay estimated nucleated cells by amplifying reference gene primers. The protocol was immunoSEQ multiplex PCR, while the TCRdb copy is restricted to in-frame clones and leaves out a portion. V, J and clone size are taken as reported in that table, and D and trimming were inferred from the DNA itself. The sample includes 80,000 to 100,000 clones, about 88% seen only once; the top ten take around 20%.

This chain joins TRBV3-1 (or the pseudogene TRBV3-2) and TRBJ1-6; D is perhaps TRBD1 (6 bases). The origin of this receptor is a woman older than 75 with acute or convalescent COVID-19. Sequenced material: peripheral blood. CDR3 nucleotides: TGTGCCAGCAGCCAAGAGTCGACAGGTTATTCACCCCTCCACTTT. It yields the protein CASSQESTGYSPLHF.